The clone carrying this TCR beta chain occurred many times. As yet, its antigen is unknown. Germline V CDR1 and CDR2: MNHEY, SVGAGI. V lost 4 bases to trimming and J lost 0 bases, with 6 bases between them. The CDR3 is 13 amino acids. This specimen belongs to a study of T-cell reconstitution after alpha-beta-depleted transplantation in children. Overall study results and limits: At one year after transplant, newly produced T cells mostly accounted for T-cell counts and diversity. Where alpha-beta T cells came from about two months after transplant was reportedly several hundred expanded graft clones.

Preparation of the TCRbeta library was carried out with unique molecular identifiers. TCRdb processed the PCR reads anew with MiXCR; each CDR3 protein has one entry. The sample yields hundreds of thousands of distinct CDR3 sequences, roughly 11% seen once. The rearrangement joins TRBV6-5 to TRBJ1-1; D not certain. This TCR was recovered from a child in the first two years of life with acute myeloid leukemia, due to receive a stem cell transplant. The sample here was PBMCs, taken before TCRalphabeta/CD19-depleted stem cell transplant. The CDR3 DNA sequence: TGTGCCAGCAGTTTTGACATGAACACTGAAGCTTTCTTT. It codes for CASSFDMNTEAFF.